These T cell receptor beta chains were read from a single sample in a study of shared clonotypes between healthy human individuals. Profiled with immunoSEQ multiplex PCR; TCRdb holds only in-frame clones, not every one. The profile shows 2 million to 3 million clones, roughly 93% of them singletons. What was sequenced was naive CD4+ T cells from PBMCs. The receptors shown here come from a man between 18 and 29 years old in good health. Some clones in this sample may be carry-over from other donors' samples. The CDR3 runs from the conserved cysteine through the conserved F or W. The D gene is left open where the match is weak. A row's size may be missing; if present it is once, few, many or a size class.

cdr3_length j_call clone_size v_call d_call cdr3_aa cdr3_nt
13 TRBJ2-3 . TRBV15 . CATSRTLRDTQYF TGTGCCACCAGCAGAACACTGCGGGATACGCAGTATTTT
12 TRBJ1-4 . TRBV6-5 . CASSPGTEKLFF TGTGCCAGCAGTCCCGGGACTGAAAAACTGTTTTTT
14 TRBJ1-3 . TRBV2 . CASSTTGSGNTIYF TGTGCCAGCAGTACAACAGGGTCCGGAAACACCATATATTTT
14 TRBJ2-3 . TRBV11-2 . CASSRAFVGDTQYF TGTGCCAGCAGCCGGGCCTTCGTTGGGGATACGCAGTATTTT
18 TRBJ1-1 . TRBV5-1 TRBD1 CASSLDALGQGGNTEAFF TGCGCCAGCAGCCTGGACGCGCTGGGGCAGGGGGGGAACACTGAAGCTTTCTTT
15 TRBJ2-1 . TRBV2 TRBD2 CASSEAFSGINEQFF TGTGCCAGCAGTGAAGCCTTTAGCGGGATTAATGAGCAGTTCTTC
10 TRBJ2-7 . TRBV20-1 . CSAGRSEQYF TGCAGTGCCGGAAGGAGCGAGCAGTACTTC
17 TRBJ1-2 . TRBV27 . CASSLKGVPILDYGYTF TGTGCCAGCAGTTTAAAGGGTGTCCCAATACTTGACTATGGCTACACCTTC
16 TRBJ2-3 . TRBV28 TRBD2 CASSPWTSGSADTQYF TGTGCCAGCAGTCCATGGACTAGCGGGAGTGCGGATACGCAGTATTTT
16 TRBJ1-1 . TRBV19 . CASSIGGRLMNTEAFF TGTGCCAGTAGTATAGGGGGGCGTCTGATGAACACTGAAGCTTTCTTT
15 TRBJ2-7 . TRBV4-3 TRBD1 CASSHRTGNSYEQYF TGCGCCAGCAGCCACCGGACAGGGAACTCCTACGAGCAGTACTTC
12 TRBJ2-7 . TRBV25-1 . CASSDRGNEQYF TGTGCCAGCAGCGACCGGGGGAACGAGCAGTACTTC
17 TRBJ2-1 . TRBV5-4 TRBD1 CASSFGQGPYQYNEQFF TGTGCCAGCAGCTTTGGACAGGGTCCCTATCAATACAATGAGCAGTTCTTC
13 TRBJ1-2 few TRBV19 . CASSYRGAYGYTF TGTGCCAGTAGCTATCGGGGGGCCTATGGCTACACCTTC
14 TRBJ2-5 . TRBV5-8 TRBD1 CASSRDSSQETQYF TGTGCCAGCAGCCGGGACAGCAGCCAAGAGACCCAGTACTTC
15 TRBJ2-1 . TRBV7-2 TRBD2 CASSLRQAGAGEQFF TGTGCCAGCAGCTTAAGGCAAGCGGGAGCTGGGGAGCAGTTCTTC
11 TRBJ2-5 once TRBV20-1 . CSARVPETQYF TGCAGTGCTAGAGTGCCGGAGACCCAGTACTTC